This T cell receptor beta chain was documented in a study of tumor-infiltrating lymphocytes in primary liver carcinoma. Study conclusions and caveats: The proportion of top clones found throughout all five tumor regions was only about 8-25%. Tumor top-250-clone fractions significantly exceeded those of blood (p = 0.039).

The tissue used was unsorted bulk material of roughly 17-31 mg. RNA and DNA were co-extracted from it with the AllPrep DNA/RNA mini kit. Each tumor was sampled at four poles and its centre. A remark on this clonotype: Its antigen is currently unknown. The missing conserved phenylalanine or tryptophan at the end of this CDR3 makes a read error likely.

Synthesis of TCR beta cDNA was carried out from approximately 0.55 ug total RNA with a constant-region primer. Three nested multiplex PCR rounds, a slightly modified ARM-PCR method, built the TCR beta libraries. In the first two PCR rounds, TRBV1-TRBV30 forward primers were paired with a C-beta reverse primer, and each round lasted about 9 cycles. TCRdb independently ran MiXCR on the multiplex PCR reads; one entry per CDR3 protein. The table has 75,000 or so distinct CDR3 sequences, roughly three quarters seen once. In germline, CDR1 is ENHRY, CDR2 SYGVKD. The CDR3 sequence is 12 residues long. The sequencing sample was made of liver tumor tissue from sampling region 4. Documented subset: tumor region T4, right-lateral pole. V and J are TRBV10-3 and TRBJ2-7; weak D call: TRBD2 (6 bases). This TCR derives from a man aged 40-49 years with primary liver carcinoma and hepatitis B virus infection. Written as DNA, the CDR3 is TGTGCCACAGCTCGGGAGTCCCACGACCAGTACCTC. It is translated as CATARESHDQYL.